These T cell receptor beta chains were read from a single sample in a study of blood T cell repertoires in COVID-19. Libraries were prepared by immunoSEQ multiplex PCR; TCRdb keeps only in-frame clonotypes and omits some of them. This table holds some 240,000 clones, about 88% found once. Source material: peripheral blood. All receptors derive from a woman in her forties who had recovered from COVID-19. CDR3s leave out the opening cysteine and the closing phenylalanine or tryptophan. Fields, in order: J gene, V gene, CDR3 length, CDR3 protein.

J: TRBJ2-1
V: TRBV7-6
length: 15
CDR3: ASSFILQGGRDNEQF

J: TRBJ2-7
V: TRBV2
length: 12
CDR3: ASTRQGPAYEQY

J: TRBJ2-1
V: TRBV27
length: 10
CDR3: ASSLWGAGLF

J: TRBJ2-2
V: TRBV13
length: 14
CDR3: ASSFGQGAYTGELF

J: TRBJ2-7
V: TRBV15
length: 12
CDR3: ATSKRGYSYEQY

J: TRBJ2-3
V: TRBV24-1
length: 14
CDR3: ATSDRTSASTDTQY

J: TRBJ2-7
V: TRBV6-5
length: 11
CDR3: ASIGLRTNEQY

J: TRBJ2-1
V: TRBV5-1
length: 11
CDR3: ASSLGAYNEQF

J: TRBJ2-2
V: TRBV6-1
length: 15
CDR3: ASSVPGLAGNTGELF

J: TRBJ1-3
V: TRBV9
length: 12
CDR3: ASSVEGSGNTIY

J: TRBJ1-5
V: TRBV19
length: 12
CDR3: ASSHQYSNQPQH

J: TRBJ2-1
V: TRBV7-9
length: 12
CDR3: ASSLVGRDNEQF

J: TRBJ1-1
V: TRBV28
length: 12
CDR3: ASSLLGGGTEAF

J: TRBJ1-2
V: TRBV7-2
length: 9
CDR3: ASSLELDYT

J: TRBJ2-3
V: TRBV30
length: 16
CDR3: AWSVLPSPRDPTDTQY

J: TRBJ1-2
V: TRBV6-1
length: 12
CDR3: ASRGAGGNYGYT

J: TRBJ1-4
V: TRBV21-1
length: 18
CDR3: ASSKLNVVRDSSRDEKLF

J: TRBJ1-3
V: TRBV11-2
length: 14
CDR3: ASSRTGIGSGNTIY

J: TRBJ2-7
V: TRBV9
length: 12
CDR3: ASSVTGTGNEQY

J: TRBJ2-2
V: TRBV5-8
length: 14
CDR3: ASSLGLAENTGELF

J: TRBJ2-1
V: TRBV7-9
length: 14
CDR3: ASSLAPGIFYNEQF

J: TRBJ2-1
V: TRBV12-3/TRBV12-4
length: 10
CDR3: ASSLLGYEQF

J: TRBJ2-5
V: TRBV11-2
length: 11
CDR3: ASSLGPQETQY

J: TRBJ2-2
V: TRBV5-1
length: 13
CDR3: ASSFGDRGAGELF

J: TRBJ2-1
V: TRBV9
length: 13
CDR3: ASSVGQSSYNEQF

J: TRBJ2-5
V: TRBV6-5
length: 13
CDR3: ASSYSIGGQETQY

J: TRBJ2-2
V: TRBV11-2
length: 12
CDR3: ASSLVQGSGELF

J: TRBJ2-3
V: TRBV3-1/TRBV3-2
length: 16
CDR3: ASSQVKGLAGGLGTQY

J: TRBJ2-7
V: TRBV5-1
length: 12
CDR3: ASSRAGEIYEQY

J: TRBJ1-1
V: TRBV6-5
length: 12
CDR3: ASRQLGARTEAF

J: TRBJ1-5
V: TRBV19
length: 13
CDR3: ASTPGGLLNQPQH

J: TRBJ1-5
V: TRBV6-2/TRBV6-3
length: 14
CDR3: ASSKPSTNLNQPQH

J: TRBJ1-1
V: TRBV18
length: 12
CDR3: ASSPLRDITEAF

J: TRBJ1-4
V: TRBV30
length: 13
CDR3: AWSVGGRGREKLF

J: TRBJ1-6
V: TRBV5-5
length: 16
CDR3: ASSAEVGGVGNNSPLH

J: TRBJ1-3
V: TRBV4-3
length: 14
CDR3: ASSQDGSDSGNTIY

J: TRBJ1-1
V: TRBV28
length: 13
CDR3: ASSPPGTGNTEAF

J: TRBJ2-5
V: TRBV13
length: 12
CDR3: ASSTGTAEETQY

J: TRBJ1-6
V: TRBV27
length: 14
CDR3: ASSLSGRSYNSPLH

J: TRBJ2-1
V: TRBV10-1
length: 13
CDR3: ASSVPGGRDGEQF

J: TRBJ2-3
V: TRBV7-3
length: 15
CDR3: ASSPTFGDRSTDTQY

J: TRBJ2-2
V: TRBV6-4
length: 12
CDR3: ASSVLLNTGELF